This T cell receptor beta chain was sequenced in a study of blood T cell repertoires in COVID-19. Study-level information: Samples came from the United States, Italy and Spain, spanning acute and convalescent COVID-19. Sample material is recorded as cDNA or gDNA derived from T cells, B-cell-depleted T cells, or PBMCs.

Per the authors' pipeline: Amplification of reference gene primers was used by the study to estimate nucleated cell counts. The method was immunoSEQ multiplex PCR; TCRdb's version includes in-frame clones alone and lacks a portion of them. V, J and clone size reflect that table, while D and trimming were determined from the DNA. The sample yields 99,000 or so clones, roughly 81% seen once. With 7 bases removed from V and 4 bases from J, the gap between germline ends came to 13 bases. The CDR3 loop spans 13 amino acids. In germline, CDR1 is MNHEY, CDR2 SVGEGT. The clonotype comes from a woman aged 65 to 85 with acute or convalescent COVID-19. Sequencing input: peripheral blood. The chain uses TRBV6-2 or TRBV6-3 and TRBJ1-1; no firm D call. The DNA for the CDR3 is TGTGCCAGCACCCCTGGGAGAGTCACTGAAGCTTTCTTT. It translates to CASTPGRVTEAFF.